The 15 T cell receptor beta chains below come from one sample, sequenced in a study of PD-1 blockade in classical Hodgkin lymphoma. TCRdb keeps only in-frame clones here, not all; method: immunoSEQ multiplex PCR. This repertoire shows more than 85,000 clones, nearly 95% found once; its top ten account for approximately 2.6%. Each of the patients experienced relapse following autologous stem cell transplantation, and their brentuximab vedotin exposure differed. The starting material was peripheral blood mononuclear cells (PBMCs), obtained before the second cycle of nivolumab. These receptors all stem from a human donor with classical Hodgkin lymphoma.

The chain carries TRBV5-6 and TRBJ2-6, with 8 bases aligning to TRBD1. Germline V gene lookup returns CDR1 SGHDT and CDR2 YYEEEE. Losses at the gene ends were 4 bases for V and 8 bases for J; bases not matched to a gene: 5. The length of the CDR3 is 14 residues. In nucleotides, the CDR3 is TGTGCCAGCAGCACAGACAGGGGTTCCAACGTCCTGACTTTC. Translating it yields CASSTDRGSNVLTF.

The rearrangement joins TRBV29-1 to TRBJ2-1, with D possibly matching TRBD2 (5 bases). Trimming cost V 3 bases and J 6 bases, with 12 bases left between them. Germline V CDR1 and CDR2: SQVTM, ANQGSEA. This CDR3 contains 13 residues. The CDR3 coding sequence is TGCAGCGTTGACCGGGGTCTCACCAATGAGCAGTTCTTC. This translates into CSVDRGLTNEQFF.

CDR3 in DNA: TGTGCCAGCAGTTCCCTCAGGGGAGGACTAGCGGGAGTCTACGAGCAGTACTTC. Translated, it gives CASSSLRGGLAGVYEQYF. This rearrangement joins TRBV27 to TRBJ2-7; 13 nucleotides line up with TRBD2. The CDR3 totals 18 residues. V trimming: 4 bases; J trimming: 3 bases; junction bases outside the gene matches: 12. CDR1 is MNHEY and CDR2 is SMNVEV in the germline V gene (reference sequence).

This clone was seen only once. J is TRBJ2-5 and V is TRBV28; D is undetermined. Germline V gives CDR1 MDHEN, CDR2 SYDVKM. The CDR3 is 11 amino acids. Trimming removed 7 bases at V and 4 bases at J, with 7 bases between. The CDR3 nucleotides read TGTGCCAGCACATGGGGAGAGACCCAGTACTTC. Translated: CASTWGETQYF.

V usage is TRBV30 and J usage is TRBJ1-2; 7 nucleotides agree with TRBD1. This CDR3 has 15 residues. V lost 3 bases, J lost 0 bases, and 7 bases stayed unmatched. In germline, CDR1 is GTSNPN, CDR2 SVGIG (reference sequence). CDR3 residues: CAWRATGRTNYGYTF. The CDR3 DNA reads TGTGCCTGGAGGGCGACAGGGAGAACTAACTATGGCTACACCTTC.

The genes are TRBV12-5 and TRBJ2-1; D is possibly TRBD1 (5 bases). This CDR3 comprises 10 residues. CDR1 is LGHNT and CDR2 is FRNRAP in the germline V gene. Deletions cut 6 bases from V and 10 bases from J, with 7 bases between. CDR3 in DNA: TGTGCTAGTGGCGACAGAGAGCAGTTCTTC. This codes for CASGDREQFF. The full variable domain, in which reference TRBV12-5 and TRBJ2-1 provide the parts outside the CDR3, is DARVTQTPRHKVTEMGQEVTMRCQPILGHNTVFWYRQTMMQGLELLAYFRNRAPLDDSGMPKDRFSAEMPDATLATLKIQPSEPRDSAVYFCASGDREQFFGPGTRLTVL.

The chain couples TRBV10-3 to TRBJ1-2; no firm D call. The V end was cut by 6 bases, the J end by 3 bases, with 29 bases between. This CDR3 is 19 amino acids long. Germline CDR1 is ENHRY and CDR2 is SYGVKD. This CDR3 is CAIRSQLLGPSLRDYGYTF. CDR3 sequence (DNA): TGTGCCATCAGGTCGCAACTTCTCGGGCCATCCCTAAGGGACTATGGCTACACCTTC.

This chain links TRBV13 with TRBJ1-1, with D maybe TRBD1 (5 bases). The CDR3 length is 14 residues. V was cut by 8 bases and J by 4 bases, with 17 bases left in between. Looked up from germline, CDR1 is PRHDT and CDR2 is FYEKMQ (reference sequence). The CDR3 sequence: CASSPWGEGTEAFF. CDR3 coding DNA: TGTGCCAGCTCGCCGTGGGGGGAGGGCACTGAAGCTTTCTTT.

The CDR3 loop is CASSDSGHSSDTQYF. As DNA, the CDR3 is TGTGCCAGCAGCGATTCGGGACACAGTAGTGATACGCAGTATTTT. The chain has TRBV9 and TRBJ2-3; weak D call: TRBD1 (6 bases). Germline V CDR1 and CDR2: SGDLS, YYNGEE. Between the trimmed V and J ends, which lost 3 bases and 6 bases, there was a span of 17 bases. The CDR3 runs 15 residues.

The sample holds one count of this clone. The chain links TRBV19 to TRBJ1-6; 7 positions match TRBD1. Germline trimming cut 6 bases from V and 14 bases from J; bases unmatched to any gene: 7. CDR3 length: 12 amino acids. CDR1 LNHDA and CDR2 SQIVND come from the germline V gene (reference sequence). CDR3 nucleotide sequence: TGTGCCAGTAGCTCAACAGGGGTAACCCTCCACTTT. Translation gives CASSSTGVTLHF. Full variable domain (outside the CDR3, taken from reference TRBV19 and TRBJ1-6): DGGITQSPKYLFRKEGQNVTLSCEQNLNHDAMYWYRQDPGQGLRLIYYSQIVNDFQKGDIAEGYSVSREKKESFPLTVTSAQKNPTAFYLCASSSTGVTLHFGNGTRLTVT.

V is TRBV6-5 and J is TRBJ2-7; no firm D call. Germline CDR1 and CDR2: MNHEY and SVGAGI. The CDR3 is 15 residues long. V shed 7 bases and J shed 0 bases, with 16 bases lying between them. CDR3 loop: CASKLLSWGSYEQYF. The CDR3 region has the DNA TGTGCCAGCAAACTCCTATCCTGGGGCTCCTACGAGCAGTACTTC.

The rearrangement joins TRBV27 to TRBJ2-3, with TRBD1 matching 7 bases. CDR1 is MNHEY, CDR2 SMNVEV, per germline (reference sequence). V lost 10 bases and J lost 5; bases outside the gene matches: 12. The CDR3 contains 14 residues. Here the CDR3 DNA reads TGTGCCACCCGACTGACAGGGTTGGAAGATACGCAGTATTTT. It codes for CATRLTGLEDTQYF.

The chain uses TRBV11-2 and TRBJ2-2, with a tentative D call TRBD2 (6 bases). Trimming took off 5 bases at V and 4 bases at J, with 14 bases between the two ends. The CDR3 consists of 15 residues. Per germline, CDR1 SGHAT and CDR2 FQNNGV. The DNA of the CDR3 is TGTGCCAGCAGCCTGGGACTCCCATCCACCGGGGAGCTGTTTTTT. Protein: CASSLGLPSTGELFF.

The J gene is TRBJ2-7, the V gene TRBV4-2; D unresolved. Germline-derived CDR1 and CDR2 are LGHNA and YNFKEQ. This CDR3 has 12 residues. V gave up 2 bases and J gave up 5 bases, with 7 bases separating them. CDR3 nucleotides: TGTGCCAGCAGCCAACACGGAGACGAGCAGTACTTC. This translates into CASSQHGDEQYF.

CDR3 in DNA: TGCGCCAGCAGCCAGGACGTAAATTTGGGGGAGCTGTTTTTT. This codes for CASSQDVNLGELFF. The chain links TRBV5-1 to TRBJ2-2; D remains unclear. The germline gives CDR1 SGHRS, CDR2 YFSETQ. The ends were cut back, 4 bases at V and 8 bases at J, with 15 bases in the middle. The CDR3 sequence is 14 residues long.